Detailed here is one T cell receptor (beta chain). Its antigen is not identified. The entry originates in a study of cytomegalovirus exposure and HLA in healthy donors. General study points: Further analysis was carried out later, and it showed several of the most significant clusters appearing linked to common viral pathogens. In terms of immune exposure information, only CMV serostatus was available. Excluded were some V segments that proved indistinguishable, including TRBV6-2 and TRBV6-3. Accounts indicate the classifier identified cytomegalovirus status with strong specificity and sensitivity.

Vbeta (60) and Jbeta (13) primers were used in the PCR. Sequencing used immunoSEQ multiplex PCR; TCRdb keeps in-frame clones, though not all of them. Counted here are more than 100,000 clones, 73% occurring once; the ten biggest clones make up around 4%. This CDR3 region has 13 residues. Looked up from germline, CDR1 is ENHRY and CDR2 is SYGVKD. The junction had 3 bases not matched to a gene; V was cut back by 6 bases and J by 7 bases. This rearrangement joins TRBV10-3 to TRBJ2-1; 10 nucleotides agree with TRBD2. Sequencing was done on a sample of PBMCs. The TCR comes from a woman in her 40s in good health and CMV-seronegative. The CDR3 coding sequence is TGTGCCATCAGCGATAGCGGGGGGAATGAGCAGTTCTTC. Its protein product is CAISDSGGNEQFF.